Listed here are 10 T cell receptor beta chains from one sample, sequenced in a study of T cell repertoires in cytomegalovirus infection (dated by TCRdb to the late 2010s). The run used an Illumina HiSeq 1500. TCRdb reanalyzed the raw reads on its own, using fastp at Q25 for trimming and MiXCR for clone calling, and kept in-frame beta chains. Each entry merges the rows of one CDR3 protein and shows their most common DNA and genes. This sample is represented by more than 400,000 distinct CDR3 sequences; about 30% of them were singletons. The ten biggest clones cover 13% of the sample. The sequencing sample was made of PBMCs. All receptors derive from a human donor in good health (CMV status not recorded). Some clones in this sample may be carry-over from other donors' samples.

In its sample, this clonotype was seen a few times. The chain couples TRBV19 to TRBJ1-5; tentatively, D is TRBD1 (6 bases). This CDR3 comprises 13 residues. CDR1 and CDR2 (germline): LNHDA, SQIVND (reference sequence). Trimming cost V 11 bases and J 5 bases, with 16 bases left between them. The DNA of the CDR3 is TGTGCCGCCAGGGGACCGCTCGATCAGCCCCAGCATTTT. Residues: CAARGPLDQPQHF.

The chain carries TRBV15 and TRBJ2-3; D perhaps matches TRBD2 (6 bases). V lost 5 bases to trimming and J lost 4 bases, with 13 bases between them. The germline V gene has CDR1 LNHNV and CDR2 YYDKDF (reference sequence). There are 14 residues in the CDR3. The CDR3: CATSGGILADTQYF. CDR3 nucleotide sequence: TGTGCCACCAGCGGCGGGATATTAGCAGATACGCAGTATTTT.

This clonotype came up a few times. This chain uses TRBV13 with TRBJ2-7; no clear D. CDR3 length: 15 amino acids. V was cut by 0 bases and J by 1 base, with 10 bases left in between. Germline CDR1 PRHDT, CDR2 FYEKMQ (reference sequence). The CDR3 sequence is CASSLGLGRSYEQYF. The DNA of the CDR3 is TGTGCCAGCAGCTTAGGTCTTGGAAGGTCCTACGAGCAGTACTTC.

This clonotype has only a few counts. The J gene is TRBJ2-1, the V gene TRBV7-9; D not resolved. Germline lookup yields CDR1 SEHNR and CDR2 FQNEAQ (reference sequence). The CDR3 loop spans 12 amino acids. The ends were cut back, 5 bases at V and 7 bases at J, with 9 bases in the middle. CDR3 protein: CASSPWANEQFF. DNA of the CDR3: TGTGCCAGCAGCCCCTGGGCGAATGAGCAGTTCTTC. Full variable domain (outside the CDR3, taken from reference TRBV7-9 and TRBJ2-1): DTGVSQNPRHKITKRGQNVTFRCDPISEHNRLYWYRQTLGQGPEFLTYFQNEAQLEKSRLLSDRFSAERPKGSFSTLEIQRTEQGDSAMYLCASSPWANEQFFGPGTRLTVL.

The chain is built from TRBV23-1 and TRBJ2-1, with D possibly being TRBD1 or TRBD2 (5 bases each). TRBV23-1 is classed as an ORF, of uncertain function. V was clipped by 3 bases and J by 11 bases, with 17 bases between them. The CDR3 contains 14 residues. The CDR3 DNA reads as TGCGCCAGCAGTCAGGGTGGGACCCCCATGAAGCAGTTCTTC. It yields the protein CASSQGGTPMKQFF.

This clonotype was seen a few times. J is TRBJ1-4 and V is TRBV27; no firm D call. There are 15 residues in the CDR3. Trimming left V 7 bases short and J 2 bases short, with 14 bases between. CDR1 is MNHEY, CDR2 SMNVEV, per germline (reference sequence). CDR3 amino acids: CASTLPPATNEKLFF. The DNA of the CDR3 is TGTGCCAGCACCCTACCCCCTGCGACTAATGAAAAACTGTTTTTT.

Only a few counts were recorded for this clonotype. The DNA for the CDR3 is TGTGCCAGCAGCTTAGGTCGCTACCGGTGGGGGGCCAACGTCCTGACTTTC. Protein product: CASSLGRYRWGANVLTF. The rearrangement uses TRBV7-8 and TRBJ2-6; no clear D gene. Germline V gives CDR1 SGHVS, CDR2 FQNEAQ. The CDR3 covers 17 residues. V lost 1 base and J lost 4, with 14 bases in between.

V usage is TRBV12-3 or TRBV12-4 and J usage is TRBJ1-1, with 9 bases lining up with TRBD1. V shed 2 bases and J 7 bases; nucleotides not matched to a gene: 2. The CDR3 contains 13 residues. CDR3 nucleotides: TGTGCCAGCAGTTTAAGACAGGGGGTTGAAGCTTTCTTT. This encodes CASSLRQGVEAFF.

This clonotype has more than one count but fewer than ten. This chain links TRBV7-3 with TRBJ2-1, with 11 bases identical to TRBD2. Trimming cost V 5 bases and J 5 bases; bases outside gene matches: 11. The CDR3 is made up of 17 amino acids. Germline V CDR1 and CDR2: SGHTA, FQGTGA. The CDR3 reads CASSKRLAGGTHNEQFF. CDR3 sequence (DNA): TGTGCCAGCAGCAAACGATTAGCGGGAGGGACCCACAATGAGCAGTTCTTC.

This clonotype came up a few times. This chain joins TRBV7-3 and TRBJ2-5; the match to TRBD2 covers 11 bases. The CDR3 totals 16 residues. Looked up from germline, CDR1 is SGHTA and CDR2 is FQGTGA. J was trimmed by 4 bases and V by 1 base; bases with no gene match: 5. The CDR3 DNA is TGTGCCAGCAGCTTAAAACTAGCGGGAGTTGGAGAGACCCAGTACTTC. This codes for CASSLKLAGVGETQYF.